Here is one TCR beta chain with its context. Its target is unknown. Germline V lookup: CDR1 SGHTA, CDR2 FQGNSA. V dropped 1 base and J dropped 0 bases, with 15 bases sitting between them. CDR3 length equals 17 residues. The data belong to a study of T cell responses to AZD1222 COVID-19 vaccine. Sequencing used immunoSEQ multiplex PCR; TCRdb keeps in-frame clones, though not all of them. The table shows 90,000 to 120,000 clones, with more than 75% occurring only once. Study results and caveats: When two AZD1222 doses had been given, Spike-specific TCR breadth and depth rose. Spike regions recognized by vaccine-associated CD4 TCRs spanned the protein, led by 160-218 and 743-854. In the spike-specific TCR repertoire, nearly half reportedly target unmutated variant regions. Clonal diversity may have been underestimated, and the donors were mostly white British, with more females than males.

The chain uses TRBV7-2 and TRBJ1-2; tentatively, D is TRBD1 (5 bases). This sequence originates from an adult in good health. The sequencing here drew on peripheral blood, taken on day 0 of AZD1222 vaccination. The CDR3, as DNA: TGTGCCAGCAGCTTAGGAGGGGCGCAGTCAGCTAACTATGGCTACACCTTC. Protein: CASSLGGAQSANYGYTF.